This entry concerns a single T cell receptor beta chain. Here immunoSEQ multiplex PCR was the method, and the copy in TCRdb shows in-frame clones only, minus some. The sample lists about 990,000 clones; 75% to 85% were seen once. The healthy adult donors were HIV-negative and reported no recent acute infections or vaccinations. This sample stems from a study of shared clonotypes between healthy human individuals. The germline V gene has CDR1 GTSNPN and CDR2 SVGIG (reference sequence). V trimming: 1 base; J trimming: 0 bases; junction bases outside the gene matches: 3. The CDR3 extends over 15 amino acids.

This chain joins TRBV30 and TRBJ1-3; TRBD1 aligns across 7 bases. This TCR was recovered from a man younger than 35 in good health. Some clones in this sample may be carry-over from other donors' samples. Input material: memory CD4+ T cells from PBMCs. Subset in this sample: CD45RA-negative fraction. The CDR3 loop reads CAWSEGTASGNTIYF. In DNA, the CDR3 is TGTGCCTGGAGTGAGGGGACAGCCTCTGGAAACACCATATATTTT. Drawing the rest from reference TRBV30 and TRBJ1-3, the complete variable domain is SQTIHQWPATLVQPVGSPLSLECTVEGTSNPNLYWYRQAAGRGLQLLFYSVGIGQISSEVPQNLSASRPQDRQFILSSKKLLLSDSGFYLCAWSEGTASGNTIYFGEGSWLTVV.